A single TCR beta chain is shown here with its context. As yet, its antigen is unknown. Measured with immunoSEQ multiplex PCR; TCRdb has only the in-frame clones, and not every one. The table shows over 80,000 clones, with 75% to 90% occurring only once. Trimming took 1 base from V and 1 from J; bases not matched to a gene: 7. The CDR3 is 17 residues long. The germline V gene encodes CDR1 SEHNR and CDR2 FQNEAQ (reference sequence). This specimen belongs to a study of identifying expanded T cells in peripheral blood. Study outcomes and limitations: Two-week clone count variance significantly increased as total template count grew.

The chain uses TRBV7-9 and TRBJ1-5; 7 nucleotides match TRBD1. The specimen was blood. The source is a person aged 18 to 75 in good health. The CDR3 coding sequence is TGTGCCAGCAGCTTAGACATCGCAGGGGGGAGCAATCAGCCCCAGCATTTT. Its translation: CASSLDIAGGSNQPQHF.